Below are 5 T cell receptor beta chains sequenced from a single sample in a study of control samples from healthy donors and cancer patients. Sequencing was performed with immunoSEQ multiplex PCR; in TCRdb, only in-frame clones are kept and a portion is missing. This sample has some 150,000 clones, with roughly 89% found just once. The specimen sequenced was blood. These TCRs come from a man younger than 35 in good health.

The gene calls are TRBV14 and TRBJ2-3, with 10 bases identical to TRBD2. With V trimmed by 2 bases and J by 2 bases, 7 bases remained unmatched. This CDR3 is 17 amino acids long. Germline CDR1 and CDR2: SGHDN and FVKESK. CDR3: CASSQSWTSGPTDTQYF. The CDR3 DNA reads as TGTGCCAGCAGCCAATCCTGGACTAGCGGCCCCACAGATACGCAGTATTTT.

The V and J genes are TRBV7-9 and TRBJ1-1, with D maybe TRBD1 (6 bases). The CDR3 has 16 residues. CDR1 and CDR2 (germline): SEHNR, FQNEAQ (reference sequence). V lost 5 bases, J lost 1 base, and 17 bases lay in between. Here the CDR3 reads CASSGSGERGNTEAFF. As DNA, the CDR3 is TGTGCCAGCAGCGGATCAGGGGAGCGCGGGAACACTGAAGCTTTCTTT.

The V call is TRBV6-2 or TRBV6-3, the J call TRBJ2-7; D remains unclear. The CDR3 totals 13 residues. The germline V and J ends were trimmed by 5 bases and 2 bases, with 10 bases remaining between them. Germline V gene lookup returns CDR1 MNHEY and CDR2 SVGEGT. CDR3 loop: CASSHGSTYEQYF. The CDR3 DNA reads TGTGCCAGCAGTCACGGGTCTACCTACGAGCAGTACTTC.

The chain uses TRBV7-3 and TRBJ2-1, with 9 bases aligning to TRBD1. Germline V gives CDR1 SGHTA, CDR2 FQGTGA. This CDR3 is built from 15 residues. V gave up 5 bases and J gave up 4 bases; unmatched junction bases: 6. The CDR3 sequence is CASSLQGANYNEQFF. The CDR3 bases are TGTGCCAGCAGCCTACAGGGGGCGAATTACAATGAGCAGTTCTTC.

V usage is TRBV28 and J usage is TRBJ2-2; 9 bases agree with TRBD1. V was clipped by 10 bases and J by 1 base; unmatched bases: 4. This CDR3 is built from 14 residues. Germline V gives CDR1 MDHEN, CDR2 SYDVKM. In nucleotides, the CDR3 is TGTGCCATCCGACAGGGGGAGAACACCGGGGAGCTGTTTTTT. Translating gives CAIRQGENTGELFF.